This entry is about one T cell receptor beta chain. What it recognizes is unknown. PCR primers comprised 60 Vbeta and 13 Jbeta primers. The data were produced by immunoSEQ multiplex PCR, yet TCRdb's version contains in-frame clones alone and is incomplete. The sample gives 80,000 or so clones, less than 80% of which show up once; 5.5% to 8.5% is in the top ten. V lost 3 bases, J lost 5 bases, and 3 bases stayed unmatched. Germline V gene data show CDR1 as GTSNPN and CDR2 as SVGIG (reference sequence). The CDR3 length is 13 residues. This sample is drawn from a study of cytomegalovirus exposure and HLA in healthy donors. Findings and caveats of the study: What TCR beta sequences reportedly achieved was accurate prediction of HLA-A and HLA-B alleles in most subjects.

The sequenced sample consisted of PBMCs. The J gene is TRBJ1-4, the V gene TRBV30; 7 positions match TRBD1. The receptor was isolated from a woman aged 40 to 55 in good health and CMV-seronegative. CDR3 protein: CAWRVRGNEKLFF. The CDR3 bases are TGTGCCTGGAGGGTCAGGGGGAATGAAAAACTGTTTTTT.